These 20 T cell receptor beta chains were sequenced from one sample in a study of post-analysis software for immune sequencing data. The library was made from cDNA and included unique molecular identifiers. TCRdb used MiXCR to reprocess the PCR reads, holding one entry per CDR3 protein. The table lists about 500,000 distinct CDR3 sequences, less than 45% of them singletons. Study-level results: Patients used about 5 TRBV segments, including TRBV5-6, TRBV5-1 and TRBV20-1, more often than controls.

Their cognate antigens are unknown. The sample consisted of blood. The receptor source for this set is a girl aged 10-17 years with multiple sclerosis.

This clonotype has just a few counts. The chain is built from TRBV4-1 and TRBJ2-5; tentatively, D is TRBD1 or TRBD2 (5 bases each). Trimming cost V 0 bases and J 4 bases, with 12 bases left between them. The CDR3 runs 15 residues. Germline CDR1 and CDR2: MGHRA and YSYEKL. In DNA, the CDR3 is TGCGCCAGCAGCCAAGATTCGGGGCAGCGAGAGACCCAGTACTTC. Residues: CASSQDSGQRETQYF.

This clonotype was picked up a small number of times. A much larger clone lies a single base off, so this may be a read error. In nucleotides, the CDR3 is TGTGCCAGCAGCCCAACAGGGGTGGCCTGCGAGCAGTACTTC. Translating it yields CASSPTGVACEQYF. The chain links TRBV27 to TRBJ2-7, with TRBD1 matching 7 bases. CDR3 length: 14 residues. Looked up from germline, CDR1 is MNHEY and CDR2 is SMNVEV (reference sequence). With 6 bases clipped from V and 6 bases from J, the junction kept 11 bases outside the gene matches.

This chain uses TRBV29-1 with TRBJ2-7; 7 bases match TRBD2. Germline CDR1 is SQVTM and CDR2 is ANQGSEA. This CDR3 comprises 15 residues. V lost 0 bases, J lost 3 bases, and 8 bases stayed unmatched. CDR3 amino acids: CSVEDERGDSYEQYF. The DNA of the CDR3 is TGCAGCGTTGAAGATGAACGGGGGGATAGCTACGAGCAGTACTTC.

This clonotype was observed a handful of times. The chain links TRBV7-8 to TRBJ2-5; perhaps TRBD1 as D (5 bases). The J call is in doubt because the DNA end fits TRBJ2-7 better. The length of the CDR3 is 14 residues. Germline CDR1 and CDR2: SGHVS and FQNEAQ. CDR3 sequence (DNA): TGTGCCAGCAGCATCGGCAGGACACTCTACGAGCAGTACTTC. Protein: CASSIGRTLYEQYF.

This chain uses TRBV5-6 with TRBJ1-5, with 8 positions matching TRBD1. The CDR3 is 18 amino acids. With 1 base clipped from V and 4 bases from J, the junction kept 13 bases outside the gene matches. Germline V gives CDR1 SGHDT, CDR2 YYEEEE. CDR3 DNA: TGTGCCAGCAGCTTGATGTTGACTGGACAGGGAGCGAATCAGCCCCAGCATTTT. Protein: CASSLMLTGQGANQPQHF.

This chain joins TRBV20-1 and TRBJ2-7; 7 bases line up with TRBD2. Trimming at V came to 3 bases and at J to 2 bases, leaving 10 bases not matched to a gene. This CDR3 contains 15 residues. Germline CDR1 and CDR2: DFQATT and SNEGSKA (reference sequence). The CDR3 protein is CSARGEGGVPYEQYF. CDR3 bases: TGCAGTGCTAGGGGGGAGGGAGGGGTCCCCTACGAGCAGTACTTC.

V is TRBV6-1 and J is TRBJ2-7; possible D gene TRBD2, 5 bases. Trimming removed 2 bases at V and 5 bases at J, with 10 bases between. CDR1 and CDR2 from the germline V gene are MNHNS and SASEGT. This CDR3 contains 13 residues. The CDR3 loop is CASSERTPNEQYF. CDR3 coding DNA: TGTGCCAGCAGTGAACGGACTCCGAACGAGCAGTACTTC.

This sequence joins TRBV7-9 and TRBJ2-4, with D perhaps matching TRBD1 (5 bases). The CDR3 sequence is 17 residues long. CDR1 and CDR2 from the germline V gene are SEHNR and FQNEAQ (reference sequence). The germline V and J ends were trimmed by 9 bases and 6 bases, with 27 bases remaining between them. CDR3 sequence (DNA): TGTGCCAGTGGCTTAGGTTCAGGGCAGATGATAGGAAACATTCAGTACTTC. It specifies CASGLGSGQMIGNIQYF.

The V call is TRBV3-1, the J call TRBJ2-1; D gene uncertain. CDR1 is LGHDT and CDR2 is YNNKEL in the germline V gene (reference sequence). The CDR3 totals 14 residues. The V end was cut by 0 bases, the J end by 7 bases, with 10 bases between. The CDR3 DNA sequence: TGTGCCAGCAGCCAAGACGCCCTTTCGAATGAGCAGTTCTTC. This encodes CASSQDALSNEQFF.

The CDR3 reads CASSLSDPYEQYF. The CDR3 DNA reads as TGTGCCAGCAGCCTCTCTGACCCCTACGAGCAGTACTTC. This chain joins TRBV5-6 and TRBJ2-7; no reliable D call. CDR3 length: 13 residues. V was trimmed by 4 bases and J by 2 bases, leaving 10 bases between them. Germline CDR1 and CDR2: SGHDT and YYEEEE.

This clonotype came up a few times. V gene TRBV12-5 combines with J gene TRBJ2-3; D is possibly TRBD1 (5 bases). Germline V gives CDR1 LGHNT, CDR2 FRNRAP. The CDR3 runs to 14 residues. Trimming removed 7 bases at V and 1 base at J, with 12 bases between. CDR3 residues: CASAPQTGTDTQYF. CDR3 nucleotides: TGTGCTAGTGCCCCGCAGACAGGCACAGATACGCAGTATTTT.

CDR3 DNA: TGCGCCAGCATTCCGGGCGACAGGGCCTTAGAAGCTTTCTTT. Translated: CASIPGDRALEAFF. The chain joins TRBV5-1 to TRBJ1-1, with TRBD1 matching over 7 bases. Germline loops: CDR1 SGHRS, CDR2 YFSETQ. CDR3 length equals 14 residues. The J segment lost 8 bases and the V segment lost 6 bases, leaving 13 bases of the junction unmatched.

This chain uses TRBV4-1 with TRBJ2-7; 10 bases line up with TRBD2. Per germline, CDR1 MGHRA and CDR2 YSYEKL. V gave up 0 bases and J gave up 4 bases; unmatched junction bases: 6. The CDR3 is made up of 16 amino acids. The CDR3 loop reads CASSQEGLAGAYEQYF. The CDR3 DNA is TGCGCCAGCAGCCAAGAAGGCCTAGCGGGAGCATACGAGCAGTACTTC.

This chain connects TRBV7-8 to TRBJ2-1; unclear D gene. This CDR3 is built from 13 residues. Trimming left V 2 bases short and J 3 bases short, with 5 bases between. Germline V CDR1 and CDR2: SGHVS, FQNEAQ. CDR3 in amino acids: CASSLRFYNEQFF. CDR3 nucleotide sequence: TGTGCCAGCAGCTTAAGGTTCTACAATGAGCAGTTCTTC.

The CDR3 spells CASRVAGGPRGEQYF. The CDR3, as DNA: TGTGCCAGCAGGGTAGCGGGAGGGCCGCGCGGCGAGCAGTACTTC. The chain has TRBV28 and TRBJ2-5; 11 bases are a match to TRBD2. The DNA end is a closer match to TRBJ2-7, so the J assignment may be wrong. This CDR3 has 15 residues. The germline gives CDR1 MDHEN, CDR2 SYDVKM.

This rearrangement joins TRBV27 to TRBJ2-7, with D tentatively TRBD2 (5 bases). Trimming removed 7 bases from V and 5 bases from J, with 18 bases in between. Germline CDR1 and CDR2: MNHEY and SMNVEV (reference sequence). This CDR3 is 14 amino acids long. The CDR3 DNA reads as TGTGCCAGCACGAGGGCCGGAGCGCTCCACGAGCAGTACTTC. Its protein product is CASTRAGALHEQYF.

V usage is TRBV29-1 and J usage is TRBJ2-1; D call uncertain. The V and J ends lost 7 bases and 5 bases respectively, with 12 bases between them. The germline V gene encodes CDR1 SQVTM and CDR2 ANQGSEA. The CDR3 consists of 12 residues. The CDR3 DNA reads TGCAGCGGAAGGGAACCGAACAATGAGCAGTTCTTC. It translates to CSGREPNNEQFF.

This clonotype was observed once. The chain joins TRBV25-1 to TRBJ2-7; D unclear. V was shortened by 8 bases and J by 3 bases, with 8 bases between the two germline ends. The CDR3 contains 11 residues. Germline V gene data show CDR1 as MGHDK and CDR2 as SYGVNS. CDR3 nucleotides: TGTGCCAGCGCCAGCGTCTACGAGCAGTACTTC. Its protein is CASASVYEQYF.

J is TRBJ2-3 and V is TRBV12-3 or TRBV12-4; no clear D. CDR3 length: 14 residues. With 5 bases removed from V and 6 bases from J, the gap between germline ends came to 15 bases. CDR3 sequence: CASSRRGLGDTQYF. The CDR3 bases are TGTGCCAGCAGTCGTAGAGGATTGGGGGATACGCAGTATTTT.

The chain links TRBV14 to TRBJ2-7; TRBD2 matches 8 bases. Germline trimming cut 5 bases from V and 3 bases from J; bases unmatched to any gene: 6. Germline V lookup: CDR1 SGHDN, CDR2 FVKESK. The CDR3 is 14 residues long. CDR3 nucleotides: TGTGCCAGCAGCGAAACTAGCGGACACTACGAGCAGTACTTC. Amino acid sequence: CASSETSGHYEQYF.